This is a list of T cell receptor beta chains from one sample in a study of follicular helper T cells after annual influenza vaccination. Here immunoSEQ multiplex PCR was the method, and the copy in TCRdb shows in-frame clones only, minus some. The top ten clones hold around 1.9% of a sample with more than 6,500 clones, less than 85% of them seen once. Sequencing used CXCR5+ CD38- circulating T follicular helper cells from blood, obtained 7 days after influenza vaccination. These receptors were taken from an adult who received the influenza vaccine. The CDR3 runs from the conserved cysteine through the conserved F or W. A D gene is named only where the DNA matches it firmly. Where a row states a size, it is once, few, many or the class of an expanded clone; other rows omit it.

d_call clone_size j_call v_call cdr3_nt cdr3_aa
NA NA TRBJ1-4 TRBV29-1 TGCAGCGCTAGGACAGACTTTAATGAAAAACTGTTTTTT CSARTDFNEKLFF
TRBD2 NA TRBJ2-3 TRBV2 TGTGCCACCTCCCGCGGGGGACTGAGCACAGATACGCAGTATTTT CATSRGGLSTDTQYF
TRBD2 few TRBJ2-7 TRBV27 TGTGCCAGCAGTTTAACAGTGGCTAGCGGGGGATACGAGCAGTACTTC CASSLTVASGGYEQYF
NA NA TRBJ1-2 TRBV6-1 TGTGCCAGCAGTGAGAGGGTCCAGGGTCGTCATGGCTACACCTTC CASSERVQGRHGYTF
NA NA TRBJ1-4 TRBV30 TGTGCCTGGAGTGTGGCAGCAAGGGAAAAACTGTTTTTT CAWSVAAREKLFF
NA NA TRBJ1-1 TRBV6-6 TGTGCCAGCAGCAACGACAGGAACACTGAAGCTTTCTTT CASSNDRNTEAFF
NA NA TRBJ2-5 TRBV6-5 TGTGCCAGCATCAGGGTGGTCGTCGAGACCCAGTACTTC CASIRVVVETQYF
NA NA TRBJ2-7 TRBV5-6 TGTGCCAGCAGCCGAACTTGGTCTACCTACGAGCAGTACTTC CASSRTWSTYEQYF
NA NA TRBJ1-3 TRBV30 TGTGCCTGGACGGGAGGAAACACCATATATTTT CAWTGGNTIYF
TRBD1 NA TRBJ2-1 TRBV9 TGTGCCAGCAGCGGGACAGGGAACCGCTACAATGAGCAGTTCTTC CASSGTGNRYNEQFF
NA NA TRBJ2-3 TRBV30 TGTGCCTGGAGTTCCGAGGGGGTCACAGATACGCAGTATTTT CAWSSEGVTDTQYF
NA few TRBJ2-7 TRBV5-8 TGTGCCAGCCGCAGCAAAGACAGCTACGAGCAGTACTTC CASRSKDSYEQYF